This is a list of T cell receptor beta chains from one sample in a study of OX40 agonist ivuxolimab in advanced cancers. TCRdb's table, derived via immunoSEQ multiplex PCR, lists solely in-frame clones and lacks some. The sample contains 77,000 or so clones, about 73% of which appear only once. Sequenced material: CD4+ or CD8+ T cells sorted from blood, taken in a trial of the OX40 agonist ivuxolimab. All receptors derive from an adult with an advanced solid tumor such as melanoma, head and neck, liver or kidney cancer. CDR3s include the opening cysteine and the closing phenylalanine or tryptophan. Fields, in order: J gene, D gene, V gene, CDR3 length, clone size, CDR3 protein, CDR3 DNA. The D gene is left open where the match is weak. Size is stated for part of the rows, as once, few or many counts, or as a class when the clone is expanded.

J: TRBJ1-1
D: .
V: TRBV11-2
length: 14
size: .
CDR3: CASSPRTWRTEAFF
DNA: TGTGCCAGCAGCCCAAGGACCTGGCGCACTGAAGCTTTCTTT

J: TRBJ2-3
D: .
V: TRBV19
length: 14
size: .
CDR3: CASSTRWRTDTQYF
DNA: TGTGCCAGTAGTACCAGGTGGCGCACAGATACGCAGTATTTT

J: TRBJ2-3
D: TRBD1
V: TRBV7-9
length: 15
size: .
CDR3: CASLIPGQGSDTQYF
DNA: TGTGCCAGCCTAATTCCAGGACAGGGTTCAGATACGCAGTATTTT

J: TRBJ2-2
D: .
V: TRBV18
length: 12
size: .
CDR3: CASSPRTGELFF
DNA: TGTGCCAGCTCACCGAGAACCGGGGAGCTGTTTTTT

J: TRBJ2-7
D: .
V: TRBV6-6
length: 12
size: .
CDR3: CASSRDNYEQYF
DNA: TGTGCCAGCAGCAGGGACAACTACGAGCAGTACTTC

J: TRBJ2-1
D: .
V: TRBV30
length: 14
size: .
CDR3: CAWSGGPRGNEQFF
DNA: TGTGCCTGGAGTGGTGGGCCTCGGGGCAATGAGCAGTTCTTC

J: TRBJ1-4
D: .
V: TRBV5-8
length: 16
size: .
CDR3: CASSLGSRLANEKLFF
DNA: TGTGCCAGCAGCTTGGGCTCGCGCTTGGCTAATGAAAAACTGTTTTTT

J: TRBJ1-2
D: .
V: TRBV5-5
length: 16
size: .
CDR3: CASSSSSGPKRSGYTF
DNA: TGTGCCAGCAGTTCTTCCTCGGGCCCCAAAAGGAGTGGCTACACCTTC

J: TRBJ1-4
D: TRBD1
V: TRBV4-1
length: 19
size: .
CDR3: CASSQGGGGLWQGTEKLFF
DNA: TGCGCCAGCAGCCAAGGAGGGGGCGGTTTGTGGCAGGGGACTGAAAAACTGTTTTTT

J: TRBJ1-2
D: .
V: TRBV4-1
length: 16
size: .
CDR3: CAGSQGMWGAGYGYTF
DNA: TGCGCCGGCAGCCAGGGGATGTGGGGCGCCGGCTATGGCTACACCTTC

J: TRBJ1-5
D: .
V: TRBV10-2
length: 15
size: .
CDR3: CASREGSRSNQPQHF
DNA: TGCGCCAGCCGCGAGGGATCCAGGAGCAATCAGCCCCAGCATTTT

J: TRBJ1-4
D: .
V: TRBV6-1
length: 13
size: few
CDR3: CASRLTGPEKLFF
DNA: TGTGCCAGCAGGTTGACAGGACCTGAAAAACTGTTTTTT

J: TRBJ1-4
D: .
V: TRBV11-2
length: 14
size: .
CDR3: CASIKGVFGEKLFF
DNA: TGTGCCAGCATCAAGGGGGTTTTTGGGGAAAAACTGTTTTTT

J: TRBJ1-5
D: .
V: TRBV6-5
length: 13
size: .
CDR3: CASSRSRGQPQHF
DNA: TGTGCCAGCAGCCGCTCCAGAGGCCAGCCCCAGCATTTT

J: TRBJ1-6
D: TRBD1
V: TRBV2
length: 13
size: .
CDR3: CASSLGQGSPLHF
DNA: TGTGCCAGCAGTCTTGGACAGGGTTCACCCCTCCACTTT

J: TRBJ2-7
D: .
V: TRBV14
length: 12
size: .
CDR3: CASSHRFHEQYF
DNA: TGTGCCAGCAGCCACCGGTTTCACGAGCAGTACTTC

J: TRBJ2-3
D: TRBD2
V: TRBV27
length: 17
size: .
CDR3: CASSSRRLAGITDTQYF
DNA: TGTGCCAGCAGCTCAAGGAGACTAGCGGGTATCACAGATACGCAGTATTTT

J: TRBJ1-1
D: .
V: TRBV15
length: 15
size: .
CDR3: CATSRGDGVNTEAFF
DNA: TGTGCCACCAGCAGAGGGGACGGGGTGAACACTGAAGCTTTCTTT

J: TRBJ2-2
D: .
V: TRBV11-2
length: 14
size: .
CDR3: CASSSQGSTGELFF
DNA: TGTGCCAGCAGCTCGCAGGGGAGCACCGGGGAGCTGTTTTTT

J: TRBJ2-3
D: .
V: TRBV7-2
length: 12
size: .
CDR3: CASSFMRAPQYF
DNA: TGTGCCAGCAGCTTTATGCGGGCCCCCCAGTATTTT

J: TRBJ2-5
D: .
V: TRBV28
length: 14
size: few
CDR3: CASSLTGSQETQYF
DNA: TGTGCCAGCAGTTTAACCGGGTCCCAAGAGACCCAGTACTTC

J: TRBJ2-2
D: TRBD2
V: TRBV30
length: 15
size: .
CDR3: CAWSSSPGLAGELFF
DNA: TGTGCCTGGAGCTCCTCCCCGGGACTAGCCGGGGAGCTGTTTTTT

J: TRBJ2-2
D: .
V: TRBV9
length: 16
size: .
CDR3: CASSGRPGVGTGELFF
DNA: TGTGCCAGCAGCGGCCGACCGGGAGTGGGCACCGGGGAGCTGTTTTTT

J: TRBJ2-7
D: .
V: TRBV30
length: 13
size: .
CDR3: CAWSGGADYEQYF
DNA: TGTGCCTGGAGTGGAGGGGCCGACTACGAGCAGTACTTC

J: TRBJ1-5
D: TRBD1
V: TRBV2
length: 14
size: .
CDR3: CASSEIRGRQPQHF
DNA: TGTGCCAGCAGTGAGATAAGGGGGCGTCAGCCCCAGCATTTT

J: TRBJ2-2
D: .
V: TRBV7-2
length: 15
size: few
CDR3: CASSFTPGSVGELFF
DNA: TGTGCCAGCAGCTTTACGCCAGGGTCAGTTGGGGAGCTGTTTTTT

J: TRBJ2-4
D: TRBD1
V: TRBV7-2
length: 16
size: .
CDR3: CASSPGQGPGWDIQYF
DNA: TGTGCCAGCAGCCCGGGACAGGGACCGGGTTGGGACATTCAGTACTTC

J: TRBJ2-5
D: .
V: TRBV11-2
length: 13
size: .
CDR3: CASSFGIKETQYF
DNA: TGTGCCAGCAGCTTCGGCATAAAGGAGACCCAGTACTTC

J: TRBJ1-5
D: .
V: TRBV30
length: 14
size: .
CDR3: CAWSTRQDNQPQHF
DNA: TGTGCCTGGAGTACCCGACAGGATAATCAGCCCCAGCATTTT

J: TRBJ2-5
D: .
V: TRBV19
length: 13
size: .
CDR3: CASSMLYGETQYF
DNA: TGTGCCAGTAGTATGTTGTATGGGGAGACCCAGTACTTC

J: TRBJ1-1
D: .
V: TRBV5-1
length: 13
size: .
CDR3: CASRSILNTEAFF
DNA: TGCGCCAGCAGATCGATCCTGAACACTGAAGCTTTCTTT

J: TRBJ2-1
D: TRBD1
V: TRBV6-1
length: 17
size: .
CDR3: CASSANRDRGRLVEQFF
DNA: TGTGCCAGCAGTGCCAACCGGGACAGGGGGAGGTTAGTTGAGCAGTTCTTC

J: TRBJ1-2
D: TRBD1
V: TRBV4-3
length: 15
size: .
CDR3: CASSQDGQGRYGYTF
DNA: TGCGCCAGCAGCCAGGACGGACAGGGAAGATATGGCTACACCTTC

J: TRBJ1-2
D: .
V: TRBV11-2
length: 13
size: few
CDR3: CASSPHTNYGYTF
DNA: TGTGCCAGCAGTCCACACACGAACTATGGCTACACCTTC

J: TRBJ2-3
D: .
V: TRBV6-1
length: 15
size: once
CDR3: CASSERLPPADTQYF
DNA: TGTGCCAGCAGTGAGAGGCTACCTCCAGCAGATACGCAGTATTTT

J: TRBJ1-1
D: .
V: TRBV9
length: 14
size: .
CDR3: CASSVDSRNTEAFF
DNA: TGTGCCAGCAGCGTAGATTCCCGGAACACTGAAGCTTTCTTT

J: TRBJ2-5
D: .
V: TRBV5-1
length: 16
size: .
CDR3: CASSLEGRGQQETQYF
DNA: TGCGCCAGCAGCTTGGAGGGGCGGGGGCAACAAGAGACCCAGTACTTC

J: TRBJ1-1
D: .
V: TRBV20-1
length: 8
size: few
CDR3: CSAPGAFF
DNA: TGCAGTGCCCCAGGAGCTTTCTTT

J: TRBJ1-2
D: .
V: TRBV7-2
length: 15
size: .
CDR3: CASSLGPQGNYGYTF
DNA: TGTGCCAGCAGCCTAGGACCCCAAGGGAACTATGGCTACACCTTC

J: TRBJ1-3
D: TRBD1
V: TRBV5-8
length: 15
size: .
CDR3: CASSLGGTGGDTIYF
DNA: TGTGCCAGCAGCCTAGGCGGGACAGGGGGCGACACCATATATTTT

J: TRBJ2-1
D: TRBD2
V: TRBV7-2
length: 13
size: .
CDR3: CASRRGGGNEQFF
DNA: TGTGCCAGCAGGAGGGGCGGGGGGAATGAGCAGTTCTTC

J: TRBJ2-5
D: TRBD1
V: TRBV5-4
length: 15
size: .
CDR3: CASSPRQGVGETQYF
DNA: TGTGCCAGCAGCCCAAGACAGGGGGTTGGGGAGACCCAGTACTTC

J: TRBJ2-5
D: TRBD2
V: TRBV5-4
length: 17
size: .
CDR3: CASSLKGLAGNGETQYF
DNA: TGTGCCAGCAGCTTGAAGGGACTAGCGGGAAATGGAGAGACCCAGTACTTC

J: TRBJ2-7
D: TRBD2
V: TRBV10-1
length: 18
size: .
CDR3: CASSDLTTSGRAGYEQYF
DNA: TGCGCCAGCAGTGACCTTACAACTAGCGGGAGGGCCGGATACGAGCAGTACTTC

J: TRBJ1-2
D: TRBD1
V: TRBV6-5
length: 13
size: .
CDR3: CASRPGTGGSYTF
DNA: TGTGCCAGCAGGCCCGGGACAGGGGGTAGCTACACCTTC

J: TRBJ2-1
D: TRBD2
V: TRBV4-2
length: 21
size: once
CDR3: CASSPLLTSGRPTNSYNEQFF
DNA: TGTGCCAGCAGCCCACTCTTGACTAGCGGGAGGCCTACGAATTCCTACAATGAGCAGTTCTTC

J: TRBJ2-5
D: .
V: TRBV29-1
length: 15
size: .
CDR3: CSVEERGGKRATQYF
DNA: TGCAGCGTTGAAGAGCGGGGCGGGAAGAGGGCGACCCAGTACTTC

J: TRBJ1-2
D: .
V: TRBV28
length: 14
size: .
CDR3: CASSLEQETYGYTF
DNA: TGTGCCAGCAGTTTGGAACAGGAAACTTATGGCTACACCTTC

J: TRBJ2-7
D: .
V: TRBV6-4
length: 14
size: .
CDR3: CASSGASTAYEQYF
DNA: TGTGCCAGCAGTGGGGCATCTACCGCCTACGAGCAGTACTTC

J: TRBJ2-3
D: .
V: TRBV19
length: 13
size: .
CDR3: CASSAVRGGTQYF
DNA: TGTGCCAGTAGTGCCGTCAGGGGTGGTACGCAGTATTTT

J: TRBJ2-1
D: .
V: TRBV14
length: 12
size: .
CDR3: CASSSARNEQFF
DNA: TGTGCCAGCAGCTCCGCCCGCAATGAGCAGTTCTTC

J: TRBJ2-2
D: TRBD1
V: TRBV11-2
length: 15
size: .
CDR3: CASSLEPGGYGELFF
DNA: TGTGCCAGCAGCTTAGAGCCAGGGGGCTACGGGGAGCTGTTTTTT

J: TRBJ2-7
D: TRBD1
V: TRBV28
length: 13
size: few
CDR3: CASRPNNRGQQYF
DNA: TGTGCCAGCAGACCTAACAACAGGGGGCAACAGTACTTC

J: TRBJ2-4
D: .
V: TRBV30
length: 14
size: .
CDR3: CAWNPGSGKNIQYF
DNA: TGTGCCTGGAATCCGGGATCGGGCAAAAACATTCAGTACTTC

J: TRBJ1-2
D: .
V: TRBV6-1
length: 11
size: .
CDR3: CASSWRTDYTF
DNA: TGTGCCAGCAGTTGGAGGACGGATTACACCTTC

J: TRBJ2-7
D: .
V: TRBV25-1
length: 14
size: .
CDR3: CASHPTGKVAEQYF
DNA: TGTGCCAGCCATCCCACAGGGAAGGTCGCCGAGCAGTACTTC

J: TRBJ1-1
D: .
V: TRBV7-2
length: 14
size: .
CDR3: CASSPGRSGTEAFF
DNA: TGTGCCAGCAGCCCTGGCAGGAGCGGTACTGAAGCTTTCTTT